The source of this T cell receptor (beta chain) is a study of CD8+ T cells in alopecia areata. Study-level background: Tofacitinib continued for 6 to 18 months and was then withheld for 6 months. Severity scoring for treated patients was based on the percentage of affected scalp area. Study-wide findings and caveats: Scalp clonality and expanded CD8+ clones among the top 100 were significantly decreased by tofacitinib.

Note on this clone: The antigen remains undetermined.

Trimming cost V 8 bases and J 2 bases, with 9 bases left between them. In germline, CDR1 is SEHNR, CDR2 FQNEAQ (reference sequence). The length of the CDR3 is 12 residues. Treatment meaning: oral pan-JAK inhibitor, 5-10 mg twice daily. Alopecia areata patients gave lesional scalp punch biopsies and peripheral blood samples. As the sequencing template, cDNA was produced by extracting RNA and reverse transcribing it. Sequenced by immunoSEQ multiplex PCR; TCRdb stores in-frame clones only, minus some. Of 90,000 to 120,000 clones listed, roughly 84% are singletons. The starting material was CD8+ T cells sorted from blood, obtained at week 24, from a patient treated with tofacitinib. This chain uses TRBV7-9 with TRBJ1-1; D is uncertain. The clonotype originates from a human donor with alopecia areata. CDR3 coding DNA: TGTGCCAGCGCGCCCATAAACACTGAAGCTTTCTTT. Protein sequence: CASAPINTEAFF.